This record covers a single TCR beta chain. Profiling relied on immunoSEQ multiplex PCR, and the TCRdb table lists in-frame clones only, not all of them. The sample lists about 150,000 clones; about 80% were seen once. The data were obtained in a study of blood T cell repertoires in COVID-19. V lost 2 bases and J lost 3, with 11 bases in between. This CDR3 is 16 amino acids long. The germline CDR1 and CDR2 sequences are WSHSY and SAAADI. The receptor was isolated from a man between 45 and 60 years old who had recovered from COVID-19. The chain combines TRBV10-2 with TRBJ1-6; D may be TRBD1 (5 bases). The sequenced sample was PBMCs or T cells enriched from blood (not recorded which). The CDR3 protein is CASSEPTGVYNSPLHF. The DNA for the CDR3 is TGCGCCAGCAGTGAGCCTACGGGGGTCTATAATTCACCCCTCCACTTT.